These 8 T cell receptor beta chains were all obtained from the same sample, sequenced in a study of blood T cells in healthy people across ages. The use of a sample-barcoded 5' primer and a J-beta primer mix characterized a second PCR of about 7 to 12 cycles. MiXCR was run by TCRdb on the 5' RACE reads, yielding one entry per CDR3 protein. The sample contains some 1.4 million distinct CDR3 sequences, 40% to 50% of which appear only once. Source material: blood. These TCRs come from a woman between 18 and 29 years old in good health.

In this sample, this clonotype turned up a few times. Written as DNA, the CDR3 is TGTGCCAGCAGATCCGGCAAGACCTACGAGCAGTACTTC. It encodes CASRSGKTYEQYF. The chain has TRBV27 and TRBJ2-7; no clear D gene. There are 13 residues in the CDR3. V shed 6 bases and J shed 2 bases, with 11 bases lying between them. Germline V CDR1 and CDR2: MNHEY, SMNVEV (reference sequence).

This chain connects TRBV5-1 to TRBJ2-1, with 9 bases fitting TRBD2. With the DNA end fitting TRBJ2-7 better, the J assignment may be wrong. In germline, CDR1 is SGHRS, CDR2 YFSETQ. The CDR3 is 17 amino acids. The CDR3 loop reads CASSPKALAGVYNEQYF. In nucleotides, the CDR3 is TGCGCCAGCAGCCCTAAGGCCTTAGCGGGAGTCTACAATGAGCAGTACTTC.

The chain is built from TRBV20-1 and TRBJ1-4; maybe TRBD1 (5 bases). CDR1 and CDR2 from the germline V gene are DFQATT and SNEGSKA (reference sequence). V lost 0 bases, J lost 12 bases, and 17 bases lay in between. The CDR3 spans 14 residues. CDR3 coding DNA: TGCAGTGCTAGAGAGGGAGATGGGGGGAAAGAACTGTTTTTT. This codes for CSAREGDGGKELFF.

This clonotype was recorded a few times. This chain connects TRBV10-3 to TRBJ2-5, with TRBD2 identical over 8 bases. The CDR3 extends over 15 amino acids. Germline CDR1 ENHRY, CDR2 SYGVKD. Losses at the gene ends were 0 bases for V and 5 bases for J; bases not matched to a gene: 5. CDR3: CAISESSGVRETQYF. The CDR3 region has the DNA TGTGCCATCAGTGAGTCTAGCGGGGTACGCGAGACCCAGTACTTC.

This clonotype was recorded a few times. The V call is TRBV2, the J call TRBJ2-4; D is unclear. Germline assignment: CDR1 SNHLY and CDR2 FYNNEI. This CDR3 spans 14 amino acids. The V gene lost 6 bases and the J gene lost 2 bases, with 11 bases spanning the gap. The CDR3 DNA reads TGTGCCAGCAGGGCAAGCTTCTCCAAAAACATTCAGTACTTC. Residues: CASRASFSKNIQYF.

The chain is built from TRBV7-8 and TRBJ2-7, with D possibly called TRBD1 or TRBD2 (5 bases each). CDR1 is SGHVS, CDR2 FQNEAQ, per germline. This CDR3 is built from 14 residues. Trimming stripped 5 bases from V and 3 bases from J, with 14 bases between. The CDR3, as DNA: TGTGCCAGCAGCCCAAAGGGTGGGGGCTACGAGCAGTACTTC. This gives the protein CASSPKGGGYEQYF.

The chain combines TRBV10-3 with TRBJ1-3, with a tentative D call TRBD1 (5 bases). Germline-derived CDR1 and CDR2 are ENHRY and SYGVKD. The CDR3 has 15 amino acids. Trimming took off 3 bases at V and 0 bases at J, with 9 bases between the two ends. The CDR3 DNA is TGTGCCATCAGTGACCCAGGGAACTCTGGAAACACCATATATTTT. Translating it yields CAISDPGNSGNTIYF.

Only a few counts were recorded for this clonotype. This chain joins TRBV6-5 and TRBJ1-2, with D unresolved. Germline CDR1 reads MNHEY; CDR2 reads SVGAGI. The CDR3 covers 14 residues. V lost 5 bases and J 4 bases, leaving 14 bases between the germline ends. CDR3 protein: CASSDPGWGYGYTF. The DNA of the CDR3 is TGTGCCAGCAGTGACCCGGGGTGGGGCTATGGCTACACCTTC.